This T cell receptor (beta chain) was obtained from a study of PD-1 blockade in mismatch repair-deficient tumors. Method: immunoSEQ multiplex PCR; TCRdb's copy keeps in-frame clones and lacks some. Among roughly 15,000 clones listed, under 85% were seen once. Germline V lookup: CDR1 MGHRA, CDR2 YSYEKL. Trimming cost V 4 bases and J 4 bases; bases outside gene matches: 7. The CDR3 has 15 amino acids. Details on this clone: What it recognizes is unknown.

Specified time point: roughly 9-day in vitro stimulation with candidate neoantigen peptide 5. The input for sequencing was cells cultured in vitro, taken from a patient treated with pembrolizumab. This chain joins TRBV4-1 and TRBJ2-3; 8 positions match TRBD1. The receptor was isolated from an adult with mismatch repair-deficient cancer. DNA for the CDR3: TGCGCCAGCAGCCCGGGACAGGCGGAGTCAGATACGCAGTATTTT. Its translation: CASSPGQAESDTQYF.